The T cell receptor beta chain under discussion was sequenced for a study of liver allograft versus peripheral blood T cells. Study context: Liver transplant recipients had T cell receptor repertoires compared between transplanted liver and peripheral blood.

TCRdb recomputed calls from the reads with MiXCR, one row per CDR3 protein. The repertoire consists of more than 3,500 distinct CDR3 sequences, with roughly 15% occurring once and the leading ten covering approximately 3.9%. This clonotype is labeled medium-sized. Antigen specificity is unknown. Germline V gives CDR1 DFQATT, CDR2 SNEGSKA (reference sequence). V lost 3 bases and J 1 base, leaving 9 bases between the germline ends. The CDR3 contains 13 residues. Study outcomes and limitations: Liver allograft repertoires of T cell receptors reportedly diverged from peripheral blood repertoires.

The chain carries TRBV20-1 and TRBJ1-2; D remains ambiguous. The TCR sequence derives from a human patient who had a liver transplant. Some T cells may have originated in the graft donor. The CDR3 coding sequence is TGCAGTGCTAGTACGCGGGGTAACTATGGCTACACCTTC. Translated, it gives CSASTRGNYGYTF.